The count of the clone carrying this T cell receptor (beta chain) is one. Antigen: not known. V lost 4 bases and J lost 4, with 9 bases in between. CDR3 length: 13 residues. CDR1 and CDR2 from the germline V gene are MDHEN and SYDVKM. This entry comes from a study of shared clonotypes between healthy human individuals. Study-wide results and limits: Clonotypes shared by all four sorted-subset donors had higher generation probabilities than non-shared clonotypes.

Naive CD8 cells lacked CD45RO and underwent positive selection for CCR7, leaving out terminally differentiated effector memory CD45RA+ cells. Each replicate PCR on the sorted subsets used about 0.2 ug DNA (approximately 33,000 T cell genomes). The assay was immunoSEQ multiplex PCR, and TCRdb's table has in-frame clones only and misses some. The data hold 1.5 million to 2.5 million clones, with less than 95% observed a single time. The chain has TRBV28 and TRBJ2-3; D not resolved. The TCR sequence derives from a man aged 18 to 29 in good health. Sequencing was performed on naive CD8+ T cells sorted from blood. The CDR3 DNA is TGTGCCAGCAGTTCCCGTGGGTCAGATACGCAGTATTTT. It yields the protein CASSSRGSDTQYF. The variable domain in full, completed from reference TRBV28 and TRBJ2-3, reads DVKVTQSSRYLVKRTGEKVFLECVQDMDHENMFWYRQDPGLGLRLIYFSYDVKMKEKGDIPEGYSVSREKKERFSLILESASTNQTSMYLCASSSRGSDTQYFGPGTRLTVL.